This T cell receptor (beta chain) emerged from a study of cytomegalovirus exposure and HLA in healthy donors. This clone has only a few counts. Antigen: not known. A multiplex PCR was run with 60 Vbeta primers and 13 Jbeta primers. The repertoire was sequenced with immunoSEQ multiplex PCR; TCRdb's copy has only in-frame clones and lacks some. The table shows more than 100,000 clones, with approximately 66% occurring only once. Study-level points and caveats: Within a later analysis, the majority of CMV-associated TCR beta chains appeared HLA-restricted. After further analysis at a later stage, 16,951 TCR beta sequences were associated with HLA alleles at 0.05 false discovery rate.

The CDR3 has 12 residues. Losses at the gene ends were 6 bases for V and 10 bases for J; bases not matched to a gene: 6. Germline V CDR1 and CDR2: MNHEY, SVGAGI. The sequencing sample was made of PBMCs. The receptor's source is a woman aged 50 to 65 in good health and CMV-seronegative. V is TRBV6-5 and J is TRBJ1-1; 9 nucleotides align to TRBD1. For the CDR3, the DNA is TGTGCCAGCAGCAGGACAGGGGATGGAGCTTTCTTT. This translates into CASSRTGDGAFF.